The clone carrying this TCR beta chain was recorded at least ten times. The antigen is undetermined. This sample stems from a study of T cells in Graves' hyperthyroidism and ophthalmopathy. The study, taken as a whole, reports: Most clonotypes that expanded in the thyroid above 0.001 also showed up in blood.

The germline gives CDR1 LGHDT, CDR2 YNNKEL (reference sequence). V trimming: 2 bases; J trimming: 4 bases; junction bases outside the gene matches: 14. The CDR3 spans 19 residues. Together with thyroid ultrasound, orbital computed tomography, serum thyroxine and TRAb, clinical symptoms were used for diagnoses. What was amplified from RNA transcripts were TCR beta CDR3 regions. The primer set for the first-round RT-PCR of the TCR CDR3 was HTBI. Using its own MiXCR run on the multiplex PCR reads, TCRdb lists one record per CDR3 protein. The sample has around 280,000 distinct CDR3 sequences, roughly an eighth seen once.

Sequencing used blood. This sequence originates from a middle-aged woman with Graves' hyperthyroidism. This chain connects TRBV3-1 to TRBJ1-6; 7 nucleotides line up with TRBD1. CDR3 region: CASSQYDRDGLRYNSPLHF. The CDR3 region has the DNA TGTGCCAGCAGCCAATACGACAGGGACGGACTCAGGTATAATTCACCCCTCCACTTT.